The source of this TCR beta chain is a study of long-term antiretroviral therapy in people with HIV. The CDR3 totals 14 residues. Germline trimming cut 7 bases from V and 4 bases from J; bases unmatched to any gene: 8. CDR1 and CDR2 from the germline V gene are MNHEY and SVGAGI. Findings and caveats of the study: Clones showing expansion before ART dominated the repertoire at all time points. ART adherence, viral resistance and therapy changes went undocumented.

Each sample contained about 0.95-11 million cryopreserved PBMC, thawed before DNA extraction. A single count supports this clone. Antigen: not known. Researchers ran immunoSEQ v3.0 at survey level. Here immunoSEQ multiplex PCR was the method, and the copy in TCRdb shows in-frame clones only, minus some. This sample carries 15,000 to 20,000 clones, about 80% of them seen once, and the ten largest clones take under 7.5%. Material: unsorted PBMCs, obtained 2.2 years after starting antiretroviral therapy. V usage is TRBV6-5 and J usage is TRBJ2-7; 9 bases are a match to TRBD2. The receptor comes from a man aged 45-60 years with HIV. CDR3 sequence (DNA): TGTGCCAGCACCCAAGCGGGAGGTTGGTACGAGCAGTACTTC. The encoded protein is CASTQAGGWYEQYF.